The 20 T cell receptor beta chains in this list originate from one sample, sequenced in a study of T cell repertoires in cytomegalovirus infection. TCRdb independently ran MiXCR on the reads; one entry per CDR3 protein. The sample lists roughly 720,000 distinct CDR3 sequences; 35% to 40% were seen once. Sequencing was performed on PBMCs. The receptors stem from a human donor in good health (CMV status not recorded). Some clones in this sample may be carry-over from other donors' samples.

The chain carries TRBV7-9 and TRBJ2-1; 10 nucleotides line up with TRBD1. The germline V gene has CDR1 SEHNR and CDR2 FQNEAQ (reference sequence). The CDR3 is 17 residues long. V was pared by 5 bases and J by 8 bases, with 15 bases of the junction left unmatched. The DNA for the CDR3 is TGTGCCAGCAGCCATAGGACAGGGGGACCGATGTGGGATGAGCAGTTCTTC. Amino acid sequence: CASSHRTGGPMWDEQFF. Full variable domain (rest looked up from reference TRBV7-9 and TRBJ2-1): DTGVSQNPRHKITKRGQNVTFRCDPISEHNRLYWYRQTLGQGPEFLTYFQNEAQLEKSRLLSDRFSAERPKGSFSTLEIQRTEQGDSAMYLCASSHRTGGPMWDEQFFGPGTRLTVL.

This chain connects TRBV24-1 to TRBJ1-5, with TRBD1 matching over 8 bases. The ends lost 4 bases at V and 2 bases at J; junction bases unmatched: 3. Germline values: CDR1 KGHDR, CDR2 SFDVKD. The CDR3 contains 15 residues. The CDR3 DNA follows: TGTGCCACCAGTGAGGGGGGACAGGGCAATCAGCCCCAGCATTTT. This codes for CATSEGGQGNQPQHF.

A few counts support this clonotype. This chain uses TRBV20-1 with TRBJ2-7; TRBD1 matches at 9 bases. V was clipped by 0 bases and J by 3 bases; unmatched bases: 12. Germline V gene lookup returns CDR1 DFQATT and CDR2 SNEGSKA (reference sequence). This CDR3 has 17 residues. The CDR3 DNA reads as TGCAGTGCTAGAGATCGGCCGGCTGGACAGGGGATCTACGAGCAGTACTTC. It encodes CSARDRPAGQGIYEQYF.

This clonotype was counted ten times or more. The rearrangement joins TRBV4-1 to TRBJ1-3, with D possibly matching TRBD1 (6 bases). The CDR3 has 18 residues. V was shortened by 0 bases and J by 2 bases, with 17 bases between the two germline ends. CDR1 is MGHRA and CDR2 is YSYEKL in the germline V gene. CDR3 nucleotide sequence: TGCGCCAGCAGCCAAGATCACAGGGCGTACGGAACTGGAAACACCATATATTTT. It is translated as CASSQDHRAYGTGNTIYF.

The gene calls are TRBV10-3 and TRBJ2-1; 8 nucleotides line up with TRBD2. J gave up 4 bases and V 0 bases, and 2 bases lay outside the gene matches. Germline CDR1 ENHRY, CDR2 SYGVKD. This CDR3 comprises 15 residues. The DNA of the CDR3 is TGTGCCATCAGTGAGTCCGGGGGGGGTTACAATGAGCAGTTCTTC. It yields the protein CAISESGGGYNEQFF.

This clonotype was seen a handful of times. The chain couples TRBV7-9 to TRBJ1-1; a possible D gene is TRBD1 (6 bases). The length of the CDR3 is 18 residues. Germline V gene data show CDR1 as SEHNR and CDR2 as FQNEAQ (reference sequence). The germline V and J ends were trimmed by 5 bases and 1 base, with 23 bases remaining between them. The CDR3 coding sequence is TGTGCCAGCAGCGGGGGCAGGTCCGCGTTTCCGCCGAACACTGAAGCTTTCTTT. This gives the protein CASSGGRSAFPPNTEAFF.

Points on this clonotype: Germline and junction disagree at one end, which may indicate a read error. The chain uses TRBV14 and TRBJ1-6, with D maybe TRBD1 (6 bases). Germline CDR1 reads SGHDN; CDR2 reads FVKESK. This CDR3 has 18 residues. CDR3 amino acids: CASSQDWGAPTRNSLLHF. As DNA, the CDR3 is TGTGCCAGCAGCCAAGATTGGGGGGCCCCGACCCGAAATTCACTCCTCCACTTT.

The chain has TRBV7-3 and TRBJ2-2; 8 bases are shared with TRBD1. CDR1 is SGHTA and CDR2 is FQGTGA in the germline V gene. V shed 4 bases and J 6 bases; nucleotides not matched to a gene: 7. The CDR3 totals 15 residues. The chain's CDR3 is CASSSTGDFSGELFF. As DNA, the CDR3 is TGTGCCAGCAGCTCGACAGGGGATTTTTCCGGGGAGCTGTTTTTT.

This clonotype has more than one count but fewer than ten. V gene TRBV6-6 combines with J gene TRBJ1-5; D is perhaps TRBD1 (6 bases). The V end lost 6 bases, the J end lost 0 bases, and 15 bases lay between the germline ends. CDR1 and CDR2 (germline): MNHNY, SVGAGI (reference sequence). CDR3 size: 16 residues. CDR3 sequence: CASRLQRQDSNQPQHF. The CDR3, as DNA: TGTGCCAGCAGGCTACAACGACAGGATAGCAATCAGCCCCAGCATTTT.

The chain employs TRBV7-2 and TRBJ1-2; D gene unclear. CDR3 length: 14 residues. V was cut by 5 bases and J by 4 bases, with 14 bases left in between. Germline CDR1 reads SGHTA; CDR2 reads FQGNSA. The CDR3 loop reads CASSHGRSSYGYTF. The CDR3 DNA sequence: TGTGCCAGCAGCCATGGCAGGTCGTCCTATGGCTACACCTTC.

This chain uses TRBV5-6 with TRBJ1-6, with D possibly TRBD1 on 6 matching bases. The CDR3 is 16 residues long. V lost 4 bases to trimming and J lost 10 bases, with 21 bases between them. CDR1 and CDR2 from the germline V gene are SGHDT and YYEEEE. In DNA form, the CDR3 reads TGTGCCAGCAGCCGGGGGGAAACAGGGTTCTTCTCACCCCTCCACTTT. It yields the protein CASSRGETGFFSPLHF. Full variable domain (outside the CDR3, taken from reference TRBV5-6 and TRBJ1-6): DAGVTQSPTHLIKTRGQQVTLRCSPKSGHDTVSWYQQALGQGPQFIFQYYEEEERQRGNFPDRFSGHQFPNYSSELNVNALLLGDSALYLCASSRGETGFFSPLHFGNGTRLTVT.

This clonotype was counted a few times. The chain uses TRBV19 and TRBJ1-5; D unresolved. V dropped 7 bases and J dropped 0 bases, with 13 bases sitting between them. CDR1 is LNHDA and CDR2 is SQIVND in the germline V gene (reference sequence). The CDR3 spans 15 residues. The CDR3: CASTWTGGSNQPQHF. DNA of the CDR3: TGTGCCAGTACTTGGACGGGCGGTAGCAATCAGCCCCAGCATTTT.

The chain uses TRBV19 and TRBJ1-1, with 8 bases aligning to TRBD1. Germline CDR1 LNHDA, CDR2 SQIVND (reference sequence). V dropped 3 bases and J dropped 5; count of bases not matched to a gene: 5. CDR3 size: 14 residues. CDR3 amino acids: CASSMDRVYTEAFF. The CDR3 bases are TGTGCCAGTAGTATGGACAGGGTGTATACTGAAGCTTTCTTT.

V is TRBV6-5 and J is TRBJ2-2, with D possibly TRBD2 on 7 matching bases. There are 17 residues in the CDR3. V was trimmed by 2 bases and J by 5 bases, leaving 18 bases between them. Germline V gene data show CDR1 as MNHEY and CDR2 as SVGAGI. CDR3 residues: CASSYDARGGETGELFF. CDR3 bases: TGTGCCAGCAGTTACGACGCCCGAGGGGGGGAGACCGGGGAGCTGTTTTTT.

This rearrangement joins TRBV6-2 or TRBV6-3 to TRBJ2-1, with unresolved D. CDR3 size: 15 residues. Trimming took 2 bases from V and 3 from J, leaving 11 bases between them. Germline CDR1 MNHEY, CDR2 SVGEGT. The CDR3 here is CASSYGLGNYNEQFF. CDR3 sequence (DNA): TGTGCCAGCAGTTACGGGCTAGGTAACTACAATGAGCAGTTCTTC.

This clonotype was detected a few times. The chain uses TRBV7-9 and TRBJ2-3; TRBD2 matches 8 bases. With V trimmed by 1 base and J by 6 bases, 9 bases remained unmatched. The length of the CDR3 is 16 residues. Germline V gene lookup returns CDR1 SEHNR and CDR2 FQNEAQ (reference sequence). In nucleotides, the CDR3 is TGTGCCAGCAGCTTAGGGCTAGCGGGTGGATTGGATACGCAGTATTTT. This encodes CASSLGLAGGLDTQYF.

Only a few counts were recorded for this clonotype. The chain is built from TRBV27 and TRBJ2-5, with 16 nucleotides matching TRBD2. CDR3 length: 16 residues. Trimming at V came to 4 bases and at J to 4 bases, leaving 3 bases not matched to a gene. The germline V gene encodes CDR1 MNHEY and CDR2 SMNVEV (reference sequence). The CDR3 sequence is CASSSGLAGGPETQYF. CDR3 bases: TGTGCCAGCAGTTCGGGACTAGCGGGAGGGCCAGAGACCCAGTACTTC.

V gene TRBV18 combines with J gene TRBJ2-3; a possible D gene is TRBD1 (5 bases). From germline, CDR1 is KGHSH and CDR2 LQKENI. The CDR3 loop spans 15 amino acids. V was trimmed by 5 bases and J by 2 bases, leaving 14 bases between them. This chain's CDR3 is CASSTIQGFTDTQYF. Here the CDR3 DNA reads TGTGCCAGCTCAACCATTCAGGGTTTCACAGATACGCAGTATTTT.

This clonotype was recorded at least ten times. This chain links TRBV7-9 with TRBJ1-2; D call uncertain. V shed 0 bases and J shed 8 bases, with 10 bases lying between them. CDR3 size: 13 residues. CDR1 is SEHNR, CDR2 FQNEAQ, per germline (reference sequence). CDR3 coding DNA: TGTGCCAGCAGCTTAGCGGAACTAAGGGGCTACACCTTC. As protein: CASSLAELRGYTF.

The chain links TRBV6-1 to TRBJ2-7; the D gene is possibly TRBD1 (6 bases). Deletions cut 6 bases from V and 6 bases from J, with 18 bases between. CDR3 length: 14 residues. The germline V gene encodes CDR1 MNHNS and CDR2 SASEGT. The CDR3 loop is CASRFLQGGGEQYF. The CDR3 coding sequence is TGTGCCAGCAGATTCCTACAGGGCGGCGGCGAGCAGTACTTC.